Each of the 5 T cell receptor beta chains below was sequenced from the same sample in a study of OX40 agonist ivuxolimab in advanced cancers. Produced via immunoSEQ multiplex PCR; TCRdb's table is partial and in-frame only. The sample has fewer than 100,000 clones; around 90% are singletons. This material consisted of CD4+ or CD8+ T cells sorted from blood, taken in a trial of the OX40 agonist ivuxolimab. The receptors here all came from an adult with an advanced solid tumor such as melanoma, head and neck, liver or kidney cancer.

In its sample, this clone was seen once. This sample includes further DNA sequences coding for the same CDR3. The chain has TRBV5-1 and TRBJ2-6, with D unclear. Germline V lookup: CDR1 SGHRS, CDR2 YFSETQ. Trimming cost V 0 bases and J 0 bases, with 4 bases left between them. The CDR3 covers 15 residues. CDR3 DNA: TGCGCCAGCAGCTTGGACGTCTCTGGGGCCAACGTCCTGACTTTC. Translating gives CASSLDVSGANVLTF.

This clone has more than one count but fewer than ten. The chain is built from TRBV15 and TRBJ1-4; D call uncertain. This CDR3 region has 14 residues. Trimming removed 1 base from V and 8 bases from J, with 11 bases in between. The germline CDR1 and CDR2 sequences are LNHNV and YYDKDF (reference sequence). The CDR3 region is CATSRGGSGEKLFF. The CDR3 DNA reads TGTGCCACCAGCAGAGGGGGTTCCGGGGAAAAACTGTTTTTT.

The rearrangement uses TRBV5-6 and TRBJ1-5; D gene uncertain. The V end lost 4 bases, the J end lost 10 bases, and 12 bases lay between the germline ends. In germline, CDR1 is SGHDT, CDR2 YYEEEE. The CDR3 runs to 12 residues. The CDR3 DNA reads as TGTGCCAGCAGCCTTTTCAGTGGTCCCCAGCATTTT. Protein product: CASSLFSGPQHF.

This rearrangement joins TRBV2 to TRBJ2-1; weak D call: TRBD1 (6 bases). The CDR3 sequence is 15 residues long. CDR1 SNHLY and CDR2 FYNNEI come from the germline V gene. Trimming took off 7 bases at V and 5 bases at J, with 18 bases between the two ends. The CDR3 loop is CASNKMLPGDNEQFF. Here the CDR3 DNA reads TGTGCCAGCAATAAAATGCTGCCAGGGGACAATGAGCAGTTCTTC.

This CDR3 is CASRDRSRASGYNEQFF. CDR3 DNA sequence: TGTGCCAGTAGAGATAGATCTAGGGCTAGCGGATACAATGAGCAGTTCTTC. The V call is TRBV19, the J call TRBJ2-1; 7 bases agree with TRBD2. CDR3 size: 17 residues. Germline CDR1 is LNHDA and CDR2 is SQIVND (reference sequence). V trimming: 6 bases; J trimming: 4 bases; junction bases outside the gene matches: 15.